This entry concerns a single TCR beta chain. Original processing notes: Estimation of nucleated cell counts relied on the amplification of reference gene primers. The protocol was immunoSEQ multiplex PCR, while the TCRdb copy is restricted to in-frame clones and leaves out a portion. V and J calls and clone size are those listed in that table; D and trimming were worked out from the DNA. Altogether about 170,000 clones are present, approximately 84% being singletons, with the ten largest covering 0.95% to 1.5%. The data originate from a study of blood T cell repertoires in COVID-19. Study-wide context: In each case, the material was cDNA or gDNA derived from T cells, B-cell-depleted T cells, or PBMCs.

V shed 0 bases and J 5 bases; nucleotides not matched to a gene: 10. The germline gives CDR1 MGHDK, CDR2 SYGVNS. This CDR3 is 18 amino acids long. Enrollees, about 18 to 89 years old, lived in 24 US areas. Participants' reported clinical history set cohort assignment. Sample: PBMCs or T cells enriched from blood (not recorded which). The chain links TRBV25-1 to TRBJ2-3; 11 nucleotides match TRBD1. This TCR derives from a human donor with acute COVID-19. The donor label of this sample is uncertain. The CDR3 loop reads CASSEYPGQGAEKDTQYF. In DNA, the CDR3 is TGTGCCAGCAGTGAATATCCAGGACAGGGGGCCGAAAAAGATACGCAGTATTTT. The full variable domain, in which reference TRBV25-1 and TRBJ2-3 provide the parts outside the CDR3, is EADIYQTPRYLVIGTGKKITLECSQTMGHDKMYWYQQDPGMELHLIHYSYGVNSTEKGDLSSESTVSRIRTEHFPLTLESARPSHTSQYLCASSEYPGQGAEKDTQYFGPGTRLTVL.